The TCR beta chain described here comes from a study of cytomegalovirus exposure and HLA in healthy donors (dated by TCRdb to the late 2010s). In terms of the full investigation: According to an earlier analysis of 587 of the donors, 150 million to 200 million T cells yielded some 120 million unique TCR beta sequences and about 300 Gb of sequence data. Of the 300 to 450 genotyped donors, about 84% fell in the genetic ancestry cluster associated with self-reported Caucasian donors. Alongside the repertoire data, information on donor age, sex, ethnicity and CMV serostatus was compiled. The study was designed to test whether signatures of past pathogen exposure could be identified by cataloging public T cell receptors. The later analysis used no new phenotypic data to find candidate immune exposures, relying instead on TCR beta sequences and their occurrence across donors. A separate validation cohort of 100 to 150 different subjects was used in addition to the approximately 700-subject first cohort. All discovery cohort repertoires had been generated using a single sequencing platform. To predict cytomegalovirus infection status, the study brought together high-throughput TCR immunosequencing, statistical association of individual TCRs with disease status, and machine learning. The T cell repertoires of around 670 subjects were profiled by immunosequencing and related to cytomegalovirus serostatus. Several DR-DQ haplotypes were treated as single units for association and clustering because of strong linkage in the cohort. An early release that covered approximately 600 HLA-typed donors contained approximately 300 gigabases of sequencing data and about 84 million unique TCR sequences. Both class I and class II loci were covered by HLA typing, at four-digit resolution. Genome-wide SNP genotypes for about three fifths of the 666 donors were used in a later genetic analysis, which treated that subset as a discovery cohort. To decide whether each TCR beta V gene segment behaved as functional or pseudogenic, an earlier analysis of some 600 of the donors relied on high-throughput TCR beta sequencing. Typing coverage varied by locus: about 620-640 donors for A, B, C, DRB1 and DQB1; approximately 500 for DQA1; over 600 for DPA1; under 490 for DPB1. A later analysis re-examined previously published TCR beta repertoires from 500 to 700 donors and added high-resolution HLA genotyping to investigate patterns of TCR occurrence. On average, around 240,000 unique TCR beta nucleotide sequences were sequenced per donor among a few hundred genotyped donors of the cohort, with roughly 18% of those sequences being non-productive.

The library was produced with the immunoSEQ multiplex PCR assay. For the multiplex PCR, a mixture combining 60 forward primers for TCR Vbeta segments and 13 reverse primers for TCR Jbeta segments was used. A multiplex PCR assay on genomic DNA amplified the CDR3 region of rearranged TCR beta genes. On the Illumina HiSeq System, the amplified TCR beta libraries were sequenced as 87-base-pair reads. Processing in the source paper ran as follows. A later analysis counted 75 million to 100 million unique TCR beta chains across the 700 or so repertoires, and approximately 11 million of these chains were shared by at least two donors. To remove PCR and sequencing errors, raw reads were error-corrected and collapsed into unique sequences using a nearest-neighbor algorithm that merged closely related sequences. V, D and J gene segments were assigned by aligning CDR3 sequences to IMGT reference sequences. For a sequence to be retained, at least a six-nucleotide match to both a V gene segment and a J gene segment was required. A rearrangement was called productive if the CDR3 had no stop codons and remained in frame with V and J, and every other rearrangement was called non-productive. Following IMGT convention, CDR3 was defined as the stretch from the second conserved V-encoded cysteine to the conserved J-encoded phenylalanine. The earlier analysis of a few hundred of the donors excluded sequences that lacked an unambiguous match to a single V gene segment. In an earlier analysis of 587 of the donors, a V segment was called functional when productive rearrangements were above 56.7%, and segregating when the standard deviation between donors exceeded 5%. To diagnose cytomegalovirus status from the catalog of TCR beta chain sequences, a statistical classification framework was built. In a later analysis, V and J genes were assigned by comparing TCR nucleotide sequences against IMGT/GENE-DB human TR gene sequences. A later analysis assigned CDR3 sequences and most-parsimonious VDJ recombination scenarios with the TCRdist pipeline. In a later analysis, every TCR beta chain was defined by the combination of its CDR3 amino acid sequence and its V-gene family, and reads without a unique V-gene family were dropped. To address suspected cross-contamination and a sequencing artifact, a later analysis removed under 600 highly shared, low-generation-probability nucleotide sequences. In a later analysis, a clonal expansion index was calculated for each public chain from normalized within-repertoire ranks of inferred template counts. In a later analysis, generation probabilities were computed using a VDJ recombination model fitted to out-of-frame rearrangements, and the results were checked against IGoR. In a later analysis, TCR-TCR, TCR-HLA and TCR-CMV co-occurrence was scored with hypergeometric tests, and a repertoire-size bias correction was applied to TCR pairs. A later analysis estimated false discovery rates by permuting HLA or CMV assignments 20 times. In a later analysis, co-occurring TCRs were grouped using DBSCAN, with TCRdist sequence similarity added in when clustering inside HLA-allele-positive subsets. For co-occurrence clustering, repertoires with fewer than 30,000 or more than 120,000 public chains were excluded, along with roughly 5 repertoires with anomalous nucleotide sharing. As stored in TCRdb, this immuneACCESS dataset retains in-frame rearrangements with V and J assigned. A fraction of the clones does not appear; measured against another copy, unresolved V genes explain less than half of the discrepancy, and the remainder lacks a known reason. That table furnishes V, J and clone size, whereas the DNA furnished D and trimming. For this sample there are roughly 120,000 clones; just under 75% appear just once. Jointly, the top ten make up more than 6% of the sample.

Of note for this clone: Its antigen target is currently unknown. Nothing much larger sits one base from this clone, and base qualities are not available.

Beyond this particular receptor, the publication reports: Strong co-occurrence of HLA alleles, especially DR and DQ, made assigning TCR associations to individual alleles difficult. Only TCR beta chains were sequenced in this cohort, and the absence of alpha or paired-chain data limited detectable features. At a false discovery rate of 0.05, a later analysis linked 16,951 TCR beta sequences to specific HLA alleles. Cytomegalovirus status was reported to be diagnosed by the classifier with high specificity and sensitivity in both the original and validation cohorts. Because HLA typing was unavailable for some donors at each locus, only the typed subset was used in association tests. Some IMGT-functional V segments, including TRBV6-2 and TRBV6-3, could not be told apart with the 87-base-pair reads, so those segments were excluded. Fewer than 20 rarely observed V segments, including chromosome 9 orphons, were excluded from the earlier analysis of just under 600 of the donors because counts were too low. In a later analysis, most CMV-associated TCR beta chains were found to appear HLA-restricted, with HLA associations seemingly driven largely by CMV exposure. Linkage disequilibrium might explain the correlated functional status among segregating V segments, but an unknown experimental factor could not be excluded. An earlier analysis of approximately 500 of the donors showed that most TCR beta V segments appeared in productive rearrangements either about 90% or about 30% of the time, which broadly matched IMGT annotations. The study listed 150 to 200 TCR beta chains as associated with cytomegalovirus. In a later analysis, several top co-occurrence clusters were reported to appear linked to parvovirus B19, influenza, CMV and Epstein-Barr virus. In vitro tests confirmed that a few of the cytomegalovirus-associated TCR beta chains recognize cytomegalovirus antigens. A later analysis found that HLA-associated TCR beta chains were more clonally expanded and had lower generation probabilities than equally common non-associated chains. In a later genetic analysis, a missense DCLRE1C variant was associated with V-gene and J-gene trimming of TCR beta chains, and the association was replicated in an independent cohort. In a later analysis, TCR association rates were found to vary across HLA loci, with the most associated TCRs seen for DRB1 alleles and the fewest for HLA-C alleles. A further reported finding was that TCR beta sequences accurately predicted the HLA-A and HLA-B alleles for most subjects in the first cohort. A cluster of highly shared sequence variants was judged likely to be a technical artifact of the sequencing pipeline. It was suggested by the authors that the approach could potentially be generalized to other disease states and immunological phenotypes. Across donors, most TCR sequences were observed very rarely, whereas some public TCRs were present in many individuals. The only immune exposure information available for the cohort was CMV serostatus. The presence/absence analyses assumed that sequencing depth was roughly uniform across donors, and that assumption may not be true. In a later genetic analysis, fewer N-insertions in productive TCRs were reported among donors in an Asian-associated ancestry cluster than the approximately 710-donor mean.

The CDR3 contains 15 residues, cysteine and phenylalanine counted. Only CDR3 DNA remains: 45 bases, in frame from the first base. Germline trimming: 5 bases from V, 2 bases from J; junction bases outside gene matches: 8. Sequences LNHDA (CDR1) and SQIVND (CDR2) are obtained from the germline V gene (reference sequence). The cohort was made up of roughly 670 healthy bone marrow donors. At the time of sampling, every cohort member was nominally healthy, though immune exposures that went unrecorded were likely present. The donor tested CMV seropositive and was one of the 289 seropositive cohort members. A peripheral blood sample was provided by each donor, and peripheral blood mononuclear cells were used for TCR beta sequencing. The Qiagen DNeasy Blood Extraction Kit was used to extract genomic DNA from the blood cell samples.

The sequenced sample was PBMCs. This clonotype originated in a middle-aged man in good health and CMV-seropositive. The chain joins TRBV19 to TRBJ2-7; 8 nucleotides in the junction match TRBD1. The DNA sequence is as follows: TGTGCCAGTAGTTTAAGGACAGGGCAAACCTACGAGCAGTACTTC. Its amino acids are CASSLRTGQTYEQYF.